This TCR beta chain was obtained from a study of T cells in Graves' hyperthyroidism and ophthalmopathy (dated by TCRdb to between 2019 and 2020). In terms of the full investigation: Peripheral blood samples were taken at initial diagnosis, before any treatment was given. To identify distinguishing TCR V-J signatures, a discovery cohort of 90 to 100 patients was used, comprising roughly 45 with Graves' ophthalmopathy and around 60 with stable Graves' hyperthyroidism. Prospective prediction of ophthalmopathy was tested in an independent validation cohort of some 19 hyperthyroidism patients and approximately 17 patients who later progressed to ophthalmopathy. The roughly 94 discovery patients were randomly divided into training and test sets at a 7:3 ratio. The study also compared thyroid tissue and blood T-cell repertoires from roughly 6 Graves' hyperthyroidism patients. Following sampling, methimazole starting at 30 mg daily was given to hyperthyroidism patients, and high-dose intravenous methylprednisolone was given to ophthalmopathy patients. The paper describes TCR Vbeta CDR3 sequencing of about 140 peripheral blood samples, made up of 43 ophthalmopathy patients, roughly 72 hyperthyroidism patients and 17 progressor patients. General study outcomes and caveats: Sample size was not statistically predetermined, and investigators were not blinded to group allocation. Most expanded thyroid clonotypes (frequency above 0.001) were also detected in blood, suggesting blood repertoires may reflect thyroid immune responses. Ophthalmopathy was separated from stable hyperthyroidism by a 13 V-J signature model, with approximately 89% sensitivity and about 81% specificity obtained in cross-validation and 80%/75% obtained in testing. During validation, the model predicted progression to ophthalmopathy a median of approximately six months ahead of onset, with 60% to 71% sensitivity and 72% to 80% specificity.

The TCR beta CDR3 regions were amplified from the RNA transcripts. The TCR CDR3 was subjected to a first round of RT-PCR using the HTBI primer set and the Qiagen OneStep RT-PCR kit. Libraries were constructed in a second round of multiplex PCR, after which size selection and purification were performed. Libraries were sequenced paired-end with 100 bp reads on an Illumina HiSeq2000. The original pipeline was this. SOAPnuke was used to process the raw data, with reads discarded if the reads contained adapters or uncalled bases, had a mean Phred below 15, or lacked an exact constant-primer or identifier match. High-quality paired reads were merged using COPE v1.2.5, and each unique nucleotide sequence was defined as a clonotype. MiTCR v1.1 was used to align the clonotypes against IMGT TRBV, TRBD and TRBJ reference segments. The analysis was restricted to V-J combinations with a frequency above 0.0001, which together covered 99% to 99.2% of the repertoires. A TCS score was defined as the ratio of F50 (clonal expansion) to E x V (chaos), with BLOSUM62-based TCRdist applied between CDR3 peptides within each V-J. Welch's t-statistics and random forest reduced roughly 500 V-J features to roughly 13, which were used in a naive Bayes classifier (R e1071). TCRdb reworked the public reads: Q25 trimming with fastp, MiXCR clone assembly, productive beta chains retained. When rows share a CDR3 protein, they turn into one entry using the most common DNA and genes. The V and J calls reflect TCRdb's pipeline rather than the authors' work. A total of 500,000 to 600,000 distinct CDR3 sequences appear in this sample, 16% of them only once. About 17% of the sample rests with the top ten.

This clonotype appeared many times. The clone's antigen remains unknown. Per-base quality was not reported, and no clone a single base away is much larger than it. The V end loses 3 bases and the J end loses 6 bases, and a stretch of 9 bases separates them. Inclusive of the bounding cysteine and phenylalanine, the CDR3 is 12 residues long. Only the CDR3 DNA stays, 36 bases, in frame from base 1. The germline V gene (reference sequence) sets CDR1 to MNHEY and CDR2 to SMNVEV. Graves' hyperthyroidism was defined as stable when no progression to ophthalmopathy occurred over 18 months of follow-up. The hyperthyroidism patients were between 18 and 65 years old and newly diagnosed, with a disease duration of less than 2 months. Patients with uncontrolled infections, other autoimmune diseases, pregnancy or lactation were excluded. Diagnoses were based on clinical symptoms, serum thyroxine and TRAb, thyroid ultrasound and orbital computed tomography. PBMCs were separated from approximately 9.9 ml of fresh peripheral blood using Ficoll-Paque density gradient centrifugation. Total RNA was extracted with Trizol reagent, and quality was checked on an Agilent 2100 Bioanalyzer.

Sequencing was done on a sample of blood. The clonotype was recovered from a woman aged 18-35 years with Graves' hyperthyroidism. Rearrangement joined TRBV27 to TRBJ2-7, with TRBD2 perhaps the D gene, on 6 matching bases. DNA sequence: TGTGCCAGCAGTTTTACCGGGGGCGAGCAGTACTTC. Its protein product is CASSFTGGEQYF.